The clone carrying this T cell receptor beta chain was seen at least ten times. The antigen remains undetermined. This specimen belongs to a study of early T cells in non-severe SARS-CoV-2 infection. About the research overall: Unsorted whole-blood RNA was sequenced in bulk, leaving chains unpaired.

Trimming removed 0 bases from V and 5 bases from J, with 14 bases in between. The CDR3 extends over 16 amino acids. Germline CDR1 is MNHNS and CDR2 is SASEGT. Researchers tagged individual cDNA molecules with unique molecular identifiers. TCRdb processed the 5' RACE reads anew with MiXCR; each CDR3 protein has one entry. The sample lists tens of thousands of distinct CDR3 sequences; about 9% were seen once. Findings and limits, study-wide: Private and CD4 specificities were missed by VDJdb matching, which favored anti-spike CD8 responses.

The chain employs TRBV6-1 and TRBJ1-5; D perhaps matches TRBD1 (6 bases). This TCR derives from an adult who was a healthcare worker with PCR-confirmed SARS-CoV-2 infection or an uninfected control (not recorded which). The specimen sequenced was whole blood. Here the CDR3 reads CASSEALRGGHQPQHF. CDR3 in DNA: TGTGCCAGCAGTGAAGCGCTTCGAGGGGGGCATCAGCCCCAGCATTTT.